This is a list of T cell receptor beta chains from one sample in a study of cytomegalovirus exposure and HLA in healthy donors. The method was immunoSEQ multiplex PCR; TCRdb's version includes in-frame clones alone and lacks a portion of them. The sample lists about 190,000 clones; approximately 87% were seen once. The sequenced material came from PBMCs. The receptors originated from a man under 40 in good health and CMV-seronegative. Both conserved end residues are part of each CDR3. D genes are given only for firm matches. Part of the rows lack a size; the others show once, few, many or a class for expanded clones.

clone_size	j_call	cdr3_length	d_call	v_call	cdr3_aa	cdr3_nt
-	TRBJ1-1	13	-	TRBV11-2	CASSLAGLGEAFF	TGTGCCAGCAGCTTAGCAGGCCTTGGCGAAGCTTTCTTT
-	TRBJ2-7	14	-	TRBV11-2	CASSRGVGPDGKYF	TGTGCCAGCAGCAGGGGCGTTGGGCCGGACGGAAAGTACTTC
-	TRBJ1-2	15	-	TRBV4-1	CASSPRLSTNYGYTF	TGCGCCAGCAGCCCGCGGTTGAGCACTAACTATGGCTACACCTTC
few	TRBJ2-4	12	-	TRBV7-2	CASSFRGTIQYF	TGTGCCAGCAGCTTTAGGGGGACCATTCAGTACTTC
-	TRBJ2-1	16	TRBD2	TRBV5-1	CASSGGGLRAHNEQFF	TGCGCCAGCAGCGGGGGGGGGTTGCGGGCCCACAATGAGCAGTTCTTC
-	TRBJ2-1	16	TRBD2	TRBV29-1	CSAHGASGRPGDEQFF	TGCAGCGCCCACGGCGCTAGCGGGAGGCCGGGAGATGAGCAGTTCTTC
-	TRBJ1-5	14	-	TRBV2	CASTGTQGDQPQHF	TGTGCCAGCACCGGGACACAAGGAGATCAGCCCCAGCATTTT
-	TRBJ1-1	12	-	TRBV6-1	CASSSMVTEAFF	TGTGCCAGCAGTTCTATGGTCACTGAAGCTTTCTTT
-	TRBJ1-4	14	TRBD1	TRBV6-1	CAIQRQGSYRELFF	TGTGCCATCCAGAGACAGGGAAGTTATCGAGAACTGTTTTTT
-	TRBJ1-1	14	-	TRBV19	CARGVGLINTEAFF	TGTGCCAGGGGGGTGGGACTAATAAACACTGAAGCTTTCTTT
-	TRBJ2-7	15	-	TRBV5-1	CASSSQGVQGGEQYF	TGCGCCAGCAGCTCGCAAGGGGTCCAGGGCGGCGAGCAGTACTTC
-	TRBJ2-1	13	-	TRBV6-5	CASSEALFPEQFF	TGTGCCAGCAGTGAGGCCCTTTTCCCTGAGCAGTTCTTC
-	TRBJ1-3	15	-	TRBV28	CASRTGSSSGNTIYF	TGTGCCAGCAGAACAGGATCCAGCTCTGGAAACACCATATATTTT
once	TRBJ2-7	13	TRBD2	TRBV6-5	CASRGLAEYEQYF	TGTGCCAGCAGGGGACTAGCGGAGTACGAGCAGTACTTC
-	TRBJ2-7	13	-	TRBV25-1	CASSELDSYEQYF	TGTGCCAGCAGTGAATTGGACAGCTACGAGCAGTACTTC
-	TRBJ2-3	11	-	TRBV5-1	CASSQGDTQYF	TGCGCCAGCAGTCAGGGGGATACGCAGTATTTT
-	TRBJ2-3	14	-	TRBV5-1	CASSGGRGTDTQYF	TGCGCCAGCAGCGGGGGCAGGGGAACAGATACGCAGTATTTT
-	TRBJ2-5	15	TRBD2	TRBV2	CASSPGTSIMIAQYF	TGTGCCAGCTCACCCGGGACTAGTATTATGATCGCCCAGTACTTC
-	TRBJ1-3	15	-	TRBV5-5	CASSLARGSGNTIYF	TGTGCCAGCAGCTTGGCAAGGGGGAGTGGAAACACCATATATTTT
-	TRBJ2-1	16	-	TRBV11-2	CASSWTSGSSYNEQFF	TGTGCCAGCAGCTGGACCAGCGGAAGCTCCTACAATGAGCAGTTCTTC
-	TRBJ1-1	14	TRBD1	TRBV28	CASSTRGRGRVAFF	TGTGCCAGCAGCACCAGGGGGCGCGGCCGTGTAGCTTTCTTT
-	TRBJ2-6	16	-	TRBV18	CASSTTRSSGANGLTF	TGTGCCAGCTCAACGACCAGGAGCTCTGGGGCCAACGGCCTGACTTTC
-	TRBJ2-2	14	-	TRBV7-7	CASSLYRNTGELFF	TGTGCTAGCAGCTTATACAGGAACACCGGGGAGCTGTTTTTT
-	TRBJ2-7	14	TRBD1	TRBV9	CASSTAGTDAEQYF	TGTGCCAGCAGCACAGCCGGGACAGATGCCGAGCAGTACTTC
-	TRBJ1-1	13	TRBD1	TRBV7-9	CASTKGAWFEAFF	TGTGCCAGCACCAAGGGGGCATGGTTTGAAGCTTTCTTT
-	TRBJ2-3	14	-	TRBV5-1	CASSWGGATDTQYF	TGCGCCAGCTCTTGGGGGGGGGCAACAGATACGCAGTATTTT
-	TRBJ2-7	16	-	TRBV7-8	CASSLAFNREGNEQYF	TGTGCCAGCAGCTTAGCTTTCAACAGGGAAGGTAACGAGCAGTACTTC
-	TRBJ1-3	17	-	TRBV19	CASRARVEESSGNTIYF	TGTGCCAGTAGAGCGCGCGTGGAGGAAAGCTCTGGAAACACCATATATTTT
-	TRBJ2-5	16	TRBD1	TRBV19	CASSIDRTGNRETQYF	TGTGCCAGTAGTATAGATAGGACAGGGAATAGAGAGACCCAGTACTTC